The 27 T cell receptor beta chains below were found in one sample sequenced in a study of high-grade serous ovarian cancer treatment subgroups. Tumor samples were taken before definitive surgery or chemotherapy. TCRdb's table, derived via immunoSEQ multiplex PCR, lists solely in-frame clones and lacks some. The sample has 4,500 to 5,000 clones, 55% to 75% seen once. The sequenced sample consisted of tumor tissue. These receptors all stem from a human donor with high-grade serous ovarian cancer.

The chain couples TRBV5-1 to TRBJ2-6; D remains unclear. This CDR3 is built from 14 residues. The ends were cut back, 7 bases at V and 1 base at J, with 9 bases in the middle. The germline V gene encodes CDR1 SGHRS and CDR2 YFSETQ. Here the CDR3 DNA reads TGCGCCAGCCTTCTGGATTCTGGGGCCAACGTCCTGACTTTC. Its translation: CASLLDSGANVLTF.

The chain has TRBV9 and TRBJ1-1, with D uncertain. Germline V gene data show CDR1 as SGDLS and CDR2 as YYNGEE. There are 14 residues in the CDR3. V was shortened by 3 bases and J by 4 bases, with 13 bases between the two germline ends. Here the CDR3 DNA reads TGTGCCAGCAGCGCGGGAGGAGGGTCCACTGAAGCTTTCTTT. Residues: CASSAGGGSTEAFF.

This chain joins TRBV29-1 and TRBJ2-6; D gene uncertain. The CDR3 runs to 15 residues. The germline V and J ends were trimmed by 4 bases and 2 bases, with 12 bases remaining between them. Germline CDR1 and CDR2: SQVTM and ANQGSEA. The CDR3 DNA follows: TGCAGCGTTGTAAATCCCGCTGCTGGGGCCAACGTCCTGACTTTC. Protein product: CSVVNPAAGANVLTF. The whole variable domain, filled in from reference TRBV29-1 and TRBJ2-6, reads SAVISQKPSRDICQRGTSLTIQCQVDSQVTMMFWYRQQPGQSLTLIATANQGSEATYESGFVIDKFPISRPNLTFSTLTVSNMSPEDSSIYLCSVVNPAAGANVLTFGAGSRLTVL.

The gene calls are TRBV7-8 and TRBJ1-4; D is undetermined. Trimming took 5 bases from V and 0 from J, leaving 16 bases between them. Germline V gene data show CDR1 as SGHVS and CDR2 as FQNEAQ. The CDR3 length is 17 residues. The CDR3, as DNA: TGTGCCAGCAGCCCCTCACTGACGGCGACAACTAATGAAAAACTGTTTTTT. Translation gives CASSPSLTATTNEKLFF.

The chain links TRBV6-1 to TRBJ2-7, with 10 bases identical to TRBD1. Trimming removed 8 bases from V and 7 bases from J; junction bases left unmatched: 8. The CDR3 has 13 amino acids. Germline lookup yields CDR1 MNHNS and CDR2 SASEGT. The CDR3 spells CASVRQGAWEQYV. The CDR3 bases are TGTGCCAGCGTGCGACAGGGGGCTTGGGAGCAGTACGTC.

The gene calls are TRBV10-1 and TRBJ2-3; 8 bases are a match to TRBD2. This CDR3 spans 15 amino acids. After removal of 3 bases from V and 2 bases from J, the junction contained 4 bases not matched to a gene. In germline, CDR1 is WNHNN, CDR2 SYGVQD (reference sequence). DNA for the CDR3: TGCGCCAGCAGTGAACGCGGGGGGACCACAGATACGCAGTATTTT. The encoded protein is CASSERGGTTDTQYF.

The chain links TRBV6-4 to TRBJ1-5; D is uncertain. Germline loops: CDR1 MRHNA, CDR2 SNTAGT. The CDR3 extends over 13 amino acids. Trimming took 5 bases from V and 5 from J, leaving 10 bases between them. The CDR3 nucleotides are TGTGCCAGCAGTTTAGAGGAGGATCAGCCCCAGCATTTT. It encodes CASSLEEDQPQHF.

This clone turned up a few times. The chain carries TRBV4-2 and TRBJ1-2; 7 bases fit TRBD1. Per germline, CDR1 LGHNA and CDR2 YNFKEQ. With V trimmed by 4 bases and J by 4 bases, 9 bases remained unmatched. CDR3 length equals 15 residues. The CDR3 DNA follows: TGTGCCAGCAGCCCCCAGGTAGGGGGCATCTATGGCTACACCTTC. Its protein product is CASSPQVGGIYGYTF.

The sample holds a few counts of this clone. This chain connects TRBV11-2 to TRBJ1-2; TRBD1 might be the D (5 bases). V gave up 3 bases and J gave up 5 bases, with 28 bases separating them. This CDR3 is 19 amino acids long. CDR1 is SGHAT, CDR2 FQNNGV, per germline. CDR3 in amino acids: CASSLGDFWERLLLYGYTF. Here the CDR3 DNA reads TGTGCCAGCAGCTTGGGGGACTTCTGGGAAAGACTACTACTTTATGGCTACACCTTC.

V is TRBV7-2 and J is TRBJ1-2; 7 bases are a match to TRBD1. The CDR3 has 15 amino acids. CDR1 SGHTA and CDR2 FQGNSA come from the germline V gene. V trimming: 5 bases; J trimming: 4 bases; junction bases outside the gene matches: 10. CDR3 residues: CASSQTGSATYGYTF. The CDR3 coding sequence is TGTGCCAGCAGCCAGACAGGGTCGGCCACCTATGGCTACACCTTC.

V gene TRBV6-6 combines with J gene TRBJ1-4; D may be TRBD1 (5 bases). CDR1 MNHNY and CDR2 SVGAGI come from the germline V gene (reference sequence). Trimming took off 9 bases at V and 3 bases at J, with 17 bases between the two ends. The CDR3 is 15 amino acids. In DNA, the CDR3 is TGTGCCAGGGGGCCCCTGGGGATAGCTAATGAAAAACTGTTTTTT. Translated: CARGPLGIANEKLFF.

V gene TRBV7-9 combines with J gene TRBJ1-1, with 9 bases matching TRBD1. V shed 6 bases, J shed 1 base, and the junction held 3 bases outside the gene matches. CDR1 and CDR2 from the germline V gene are SEHNR and FQNEAQ (reference sequence). The CDR3 is made up of 14 amino acids. CDR3 sequence (DNA): TGTGCCAGCAGGATGACAGGGGGGAACACTGAAGCTTTCTTT. Translating it yields CASRMTGGNTEAFF.

The chain carries TRBV7-9 and TRBJ2-3, with D possibly being TRBD1 (6 bases). Germline loops: CDR1 SEHNR, CDR2 FQNEAQ (reference sequence). The CDR3 contains 17 residues. Trimming removed 1 base at V and 1 base at J, with 15 bases between. CDR3: CASSLGAAGERTDTQYF. The CDR3 bases are TGTGCCAGCAGCTTAGGGGCGGCAGGGGAACGCACAGATACGCAGTATTTT.

The J gene is TRBJ1-4, the V gene TRBV5-1; D is undetermined. This CDR3 contains 13 residues. Germline-derived CDR1 and CDR2 are SGHRS and YFSETQ. V was clipped by 4 bases and J by 8 bases, with 12 bases between them. CDR3 residues: CASSVSGPEKLFF. The CDR3 nucleotides are TGCGCCAGCAGCGTCTCCGGGCCGGAAAAACTGTTTTTT.

The rearrangement links TRBV13 to TRBJ2-2, with a tentative D call TRBD2 (7 bases). Per germline, CDR1 PRHDT and CDR2 FYEKMQ (reference sequence). The CDR3 totals 14 residues. V shed 5 bases and J shed 4 bases, with 11 bases lying between them. The CDR3 region has the DNA TGTGCCAGCAGCCCCGGGGGGCCCACCGGGGAGCTGTTTTTT. Amino acids: CASSPGGPTGELFF.

The gene calls are TRBV2 and TRBJ2-5, with D uncertain. This CDR3 is 15 amino acids long. The V and J ends lost 4 bases and 2 bases respectively, with 14 bases between them. Germline CDR1 and CDR2: SNHLY and FYNNEI. The CDR3 region has the DNA TGTGCCAGCAGTGGCGGACCGACCGGGCAAGAGACCCAGTACTTC. Translating gives CASSGGPTGQETQYF.

The rearrangement joins TRBV19 to TRBJ1-5, with a possible D match to TRBD1 (5 bases). V was pared by 7 bases and J by 4 bases, with 17 bases between. CDR3 length: 15 residues. The germline gives CDR1 LNHDA, CDR2 SQIVND (reference sequence). CDR3 loop: CASKWEDSYNQPQHF. As DNA, the CDR3 is TGTGCCAGTAAATGGGAAGACAGCTATAATCAGCCCCAGCATTTT.

The chain combines TRBV6-5 with TRBJ2-7; possibly TRBD2 for D (5 bases). The V end lost 5 bases, the J end lost 4 bases, and 15 bases lay between the germline ends. There are 14 residues in the CDR3. Germline CDR1 is MNHEY and CDR2 is SVGAGI. This CDR3 reads CASSGSRGRYEQYF. In DNA, the CDR3 is TGTGCCAGCAGTGGATCTCGGGGAAGGTACGAGCAGTACTTC.

This sequence joins TRBV7-8 and TRBJ1-4; 9 bases align to TRBD1. V was pared by 5 bases and J by 4 bases, with 8 bases of the junction left unmatched. The germline CDR1 and CDR2 sequences are SGHVS and FQNEAQ. This CDR3 has 16 amino acids. The CDR3 nucleotides are TGTGCCAGCAGCGCTAGGACAGGGGACCATAATGAAAAACTGTTTTTT. It encodes CASSARTGDHNEKLFF.

This sequence joins TRBV28 and TRBJ2-4; TRBD1 is a possible D gene (6 bases). Per the germline V gene, CDR1 is MDHEN and CDR2 is SYDVKM. The length of the CDR3 is 13 residues. Trimming left V 1 base short and J 8 bases short, with 9 bases between. Here the CDR3 DNA reads TGTGCCAGCAGTTTATCTGGGGGCGACATTCAGTACTTC. This translates into CASSLSGGDIQYF.

There are a few counts of this clone. The CDR3 coding sequence is TGTGCCAGCAGCCCGGGACAGGGCCTCCAAGAGACCCAGTACTTC. Its translation is CASSPGQGLQETQYF. The chain couples TRBV5-4 to TRBJ2-5; 9 nucleotides align to TRBD1. Trimming took 4 bases from V and 1 from J; bases not matched to a gene: 5. CDR3 length equals 15 residues. From germline, CDR1 is SGHNT and CDR2 YYREEE (reference sequence).

J is TRBJ2-7 and V is TRBV5-6, with 9 bases identical to TRBD1. V shed 0 bases, J shed 3 bases, and the junction held 4 bases outside the gene matches. Germline V lookup: CDR1 SGHDT, CDR2 YYEEEE. The CDR3 has 15 residues. The DNA for the CDR3 is TGTGCCAGCAGCTTGGCCGGGACAGGGTTCTACGAGCAGTACTTC. Translated: CASSLAGTGFYEQYF.

This clone was observed a handful of times. The CDR3 loop is CASSYTGDGYTF. CDR3 bases: TGTGCCAGCAGTTACACAGGGGATGGCTACACCTTC. This chain links TRBV6-5 with TRBJ1-2, with 7 nucleotides matching TRBD1. J gave up 6 bases and V 2 bases, and 0 bases lay outside the gene matches. The CDR3 contains 12 residues. The germline V gene has CDR1 MNHEY and CDR2 SVGAGI.

The count of this clone is one. The CDR3 nucleotides read TGTGCCAGCAGTTTATGGAAGGAAGGCACAGATACGCAGTATTTT. Its protein product is CASSLWKEGTDTQYF. The chain joins TRBV28 to TRBJ2-3; unclear D gene. CDR3 length equals 15 residues. V lost 0 bases, J lost 1 base, and 8 bases lay in between. Germline V gives CDR1 MDHEN, CDR2 SYDVKM.

This chain joins TRBV10-3 and TRBJ1-3; D unclear. V lost 6 bases, J lost 4 bases, and 10 bases lay in between. CDR1 is ENHRY, CDR2 SYGVKD, per germline. The CDR3 is 13 amino acids. The CDR3 is CAIRDLRGNTIYF. The CDR3 coding sequence is TGTGCCATCAGGGACCTGCGAGGAAACACCATATATTTT.

The chain employs TRBV5-8 and TRBJ2-3, with TRBD1 matching 7 bases. The CDR3 is 15 residues long. Germline values: CDR1 SGHTS, CDR2 YDEGEE. V shed 3 bases and J 1 base; nucleotides not matched to a gene: 5. DNA for the CDR3: TGTGCCAGCAGCTGGCAGGGGGTGGGCACAGATACGCAGTATTTT. Translated: CASSWQGVGTDTQYF.

V is TRBV5-1 and J is TRBJ1-5; D is ambiguous. Germline lookup yields CDR1 SGHRS and CDR2 YFSETQ. Deletions cut 2 bases from V and 5 bases from J, with 8 bases between. The CDR3 sequence is 13 residues long. CDR3 DNA sequence: TGCGCCAGCAGCTTCCAACCCGATCAGCCCCAGCATTTT. Protein: CASSFQPDQPQHF.